This T cell receptor (beta chain) was retrieved from a study of T cells in Graves' hyperthyroidism and ophthalmopathy. Researchers took RNA transcripts and amplified the TCR beta CDR3 regions from them. RT-PCR in the first round (using the HTBI primer set) targeted the TCR CDR3. TCRdb re-called the multiplex PCR reads through MiXCR, storing one row per CDR3 protein. The sample shows approximately 640,000 distinct CDR3 sequences, nearly 45% of them seen only once. CDR3 size: 12 residues. Germline lookup yields CDR1 DFQATT and CDR2 SNEGSKA (reference sequence). The V gene end was trimmed by 5 bases and the J gene end by 7 bases; junction bases not matched to a gene: 5.

Material for sequencing was peripheral blood or thyroid tissue (not recorded which). The source of this sequence is an adult man with Graves' disease, either hyperthyroidism or ophthalmopathy (not recorded which). J is TRBJ1-3 and V is TRBV20-1; 7 bases are shared with TRBD1. Here the CDR3 DNA reads TGCAGTGCTCAGGGGACAGCGAACACCATATATTTT. Its translation is CSAQGTANTIYF.